This T cell receptor (beta chain) was sequenced during a study of T cells in Graves' hyperthyroidism and ophthalmopathy. The wider study: Staff took peripheral blood when the initial diagnosis was made, before any treatment began. Overall study findings and caveats: Most clonotypes expanded in thyroid above 0.001 were likewise present in blood.

The CDR3 regions of TCR beta were amplified from RNA transcripts. A first-round RT-PCR of the TCR CDR3 used the HTBI primer set. TCRdb analysed the multiplex PCR reads with MiXCR anew, one entry per CDR3 protein. The table includes 400,000 or so distinct CDR3 sequences, 11% to 15% detected once. Note on this clonotype: The target antigen is unknown.

The CDR3 is 14 amino acids. Germline loops: CDR1 SNHLY, CDR2 FYNNEI. The V gene lost 3 bases and the J gene lost 3 bases, with 11 bases spanning the gap. This chain links TRBV2 with TRBJ1-2, with D perhaps TRBD1 (5 bases). Sequencing was carried out using blood. This sequence originates from a man in his forties or fifties with Graves' ophthalmopathy. The CDR3 DNA is TGTGCCAGCAGTGAGCCGGGACTGTACTATGGCTACACCTTC. Protein: CASSEPGLYYGYTF.